The entry that follows covers one T cell receptor beta chain sequence. Its antigen is not known. In germline, CDR1 is DFQATT, CDR2 SNEGSKA (reference sequence). This CDR3 contains 13 residues. The germline V and J ends were trimmed by 0 bases and 5 bases, with 7 bases remaining between them. This entry comes from a study of CD8 T cells in ankylosing spondylitis. General observations from the study: Several highly homologous variants made up a TCR beta motif that seemed to typify ankylosing spondylitis blood.

From the 5' RACE reads, TCRdb called clonotypes with MiXCR, one entry per CDR3 protein. The table shows around 770,000 distinct CDR3 sequences, with 15% to 20% occurring only once. The specimen was blood, either unsorted or a sorted T cell fraction (not recorded which). The chain uses TRBV20-1 and TRBJ1-4; D ambiguous. This clonotype was sampled from a male donor with ankylosing spondylitis. The DNA of the CDR3 is TGCAGTGCTAGAGACAGGCAAAATGAAAAACTGTTTTTT. It translates to CSARDRQNEKLFF.